These 20 T cell receptor beta chains originate from one sample sequenced in a study of blood T cell repertoires in COVID-19. The table came from immunoSEQ multiplex PCR; TCRdb's copy has only in-frame clones and leaves some out. Of 46,000 or so clones listed, around 85% were seen once; the top ten hold around a third. The sample consisted of peripheral blood. These receptors came from a woman of 80 years or more with COVID-19, enrolled during active disease.

The V call is TRBV5-1, the J call TRBJ2-5; 13 bases are a match to TRBD2. Germline assignment: CDR1 SGHRS and CDR2 YFSETQ. The CDR3 extends over 16 amino acids. Losses at the gene ends were 0 bases for V and 4 bases for J; bases not matched to a gene: 3. CDR3 coding DNA: TGCGCCAGCAGCTTGGGCGGACTAGCGGGAGTAGAGACCCAGTACTTC. Translated, it gives CASSLGGLAGVETQYF.

For the CDR3, the DNA is TGTGCCAGCAGTGAATCCGGGGGAACGGGGCAGTATTTT. Protein sequence: CASSESGGTGQYF. The chain recombines TRBV25-1 with TRBJ2-3, with D maybe TRBD2 (6 bases). Germline assignment: CDR1 MGHDK and CDR2 SYGVNS. The germline V and J ends were trimmed by 1 base and 11 bases, with 13 bases remaining between them. The CDR3 sequence is 13 residues long.

The chain combines TRBV28 with TRBJ1-4; 9 bases agree with TRBD1. The CDR3 consists of 15 residues. Trimming took 5 bases from V and 8 from J; bases not matched to a gene: 9. Per germline, CDR1 MDHEN and CDR2 SYDVKM. As DNA, the CDR3 is TGTGCCAGCAGTCCCAGGGACAGGGTACGGGAAAAACTGTTTTTT. It specifies CASSPRDRVREKLFF.

The rearrangement links TRBV13 to TRBJ2-5; TRBD1 might be the D (6 bases). The CDR3 totals 12 residues. The V gene lost 4 bases and the J gene lost 8 bases, with 11 bases spanning the gap. Looked up from germline, CDR1 is PRHDT and CDR2 is FYEKMQ (reference sequence). CDR3: CASSSTGLTQYF. In nucleotides, the CDR3 is TGTGCCAGCAGCTCAACAGGGCTCACCCAGTACTTC.

The chain combines TRBV6-5 with TRBJ1-3; D perhaps matches TRBD1 (6 bases). The germline CDR1 and CDR2 sequences are MNHEY and SVGAGI. The CDR3 covers 11 residues. V lost 6 bases and J lost 12, with 12 bases in between. CDR3 sequence reads: CASRRQASIYF. The CDR3 nucleotides read TGTGCCAGCAGGAGACAGGCGAGCATATATTTT.

The sample holds a few counts of this clone. The chain recombines TRBV21-1 with TRBJ1-5; the table calls TRBD1, which could not be checked here. TRBV21-1 is a documented pseudogene. The CDR3 is 16 amino acids. CDR3 residues: CASSDPGQGPNQPQHF. CDR3 DNA: TGTGCCAGCAGCGATCCGGGACAGGGTCCCAATCAGCCCCAGCATTTT.

This clone has more than one count but fewer than ten. The chain links TRBV5-6 to TRBJ2-3, with D possibly TRBD1 on 6 matching bases. CDR1 is SGHDT and CDR2 is YYEEEE in the germline V gene. CDR3 length equals 15 residues. V was trimmed by 4 bases and J by 2 bases, leaving 14 bases between them. The CDR3 DNA reads as TGTGCCAGCAGCACCGGACAGTATTTCACAGATACGCAGTATTTT. This encodes CASSTGQYFTDTQYF.

V gene TRBV9 combines with J gene TRBJ2-7, with 7 positions matching TRBD1. CDR3 length equals 19 residues. J gave up 2 bases and V 0 bases, and 17 bases lay outside the gene matches. Germline V gives CDR1 SGDLS, CDR2 YYNGEE. This CDR3 is CASSVGPGQKSGAPYEQYF. The DNA of the CDR3 is TGTGCCAGCAGCGTAGGTCCGGGACAGAAATCAGGAGCGCCCTACGAGCAGTACTTC.

V is TRBV9 and J is TRBJ2-2; 8 positions agree with TRBD2. Trimming cost V 0 bases and J 7 bases; bases outside gene matches: 11. CDR1 SGDLS and CDR2 YYNGEE come from the germline V gene. The CDR3 consists of 17 residues. The CDR3 is CASSVGSGGRINGELFF. DNA of the CDR3: TGTGCCAGCAGCGTAGGAAGCGGGGGAAGGATTAACGGGGAGCTGTTTTTT.

This clone was observed once. V gene TRBV6-5 combines with J gene TRBJ1-2; 10 nucleotides line up with TRBD1. The CDR3 has 14 residues. Germline CDR1 and CDR2: MNHEY and SVGAGI. The V and J ends lost 6 bases and 8 bases, in that order; junction bases with no gene match: 9. The CDR3 reads CASSPDRGRRGYTF. CDR3 sequence (DNA): TGTGCCAGCAGCCCCGACAGGGGGCGAAGGGGCTACACCTTC.

This chain connects TRBV6-1 to TRBJ2-7, with unresolved D. This CDR3 has 15 residues. The V gene's germline CDR1 is MNHNS and CDR2 SASEGT. The germline V and J ends were trimmed by 1 base and 1 base, with 11 bases remaining between them. The CDR3 DNA is TGTGCCAGCAGTGAAGGGTCCCCACTTTCCTACGAGCAGTACTTC. Its protein is CASSEGSPLSYEQYF.

This clone occurred once. The chain combines TRBV5-4 with TRBJ2-2; a possible D gene is TRBD2 (7 bases). Germline CDR1 and CDR2: SGHNT and YYREEE (reference sequence). This CDR3 is 17 amino acids long. Trimming pared 3 bases from V and 1 base from J, leaving 16 bases between. The CDR3 DNA reads as TGTGCCAGCAGCTCCGGGGGGCAGGGTGGGAACACCGGGGAGCTGTTTTTT. It specifies CASSSGGQGGNTGELFF.

The V call is TRBV5-4, the J call TRBJ1-4, with 8 bases fitting TRBD1. V trimming: 3 bases; J trimming: 8 bases; junction bases outside the gene matches: 9. Germline lookup yields CDR1 SGHNT and CDR2 YYREEE (reference sequence). This CDR3 contains 15 residues. CDR3: CASSSPQGEGEKLFF. CDR3 sequence (DNA): TGTGCCAGCAGCTCGCCACAGGGGGAGGGAGAAAAACTGTTTTTT.

The V and J genes are TRBV5-1 and TRBJ1-3; 7 bases are shared with TRBD1. J was trimmed by 0 bases and V by 2 bases; bases with no gene match: 2. The CDR3 is made up of 15 amino acids. CDR1 is SGHRS and CDR2 is YFSETQ in the germline V gene. CDR3 DNA sequence: TGCGCCAGCAGCTTTAGACAGGGCTCTGGAAACACCATATATTTT. The encoded protein is CASSFRQGSGNTIYF.

This clone turned up a few times. This chain uses TRBV18 with TRBJ1-3, with D maybe TRBD1 (6 bases). V gave up 6 bases and J gave up 0 bases, with 15 bases separating them. Germline CDR1 is KGHSH and CDR2 is LQKENI. This CDR3 has 16 residues. CDR3 in DNA: TGTGCCAGCTCCCTTAGACAGGACGACTCTGGAAACACCATATATTTT. Translating gives CASSLRQDDSGNTIYF.

The chain carries TRBV29-1 and TRBJ2-3, with 7 bases aligning to TRBD1. Germline loops: CDR1 SQVTM, CDR2 ANQGSEA. The length of the CDR3 is 12 residues. V lost 5 bases to trimming and J lost 1 base; unmatched junction nucleotides: 0. The CDR3: CSVQGGTDTQYF. The DNA of the CDR3 is TGCAGCGTTCAGGGGGGCACAGATACGCAGTATTTT.

The gene calls are TRBV5-4 and TRBJ2-2; the D gene is possibly TRBD1 (6 bases). CDR1 is SGHNT, CDR2 YYREEE, per germline (reference sequence). CDR3 length: 16 amino acids. The V and J ends lost 2 bases and 1 base respectively, with 12 bases between them. The CDR3 nucleotides read TGTGCCAGCAGCTTAGGACAGACGAGGAACACCGGGGAGCTGTTTTTT. Amino acid sequence: CASSLGQTRNTGELFF.

The chain recombines TRBV5-1 with TRBJ1-1; the match to TRBD1 covers 8 bases. The CDR3 runs to 15 residues. J was trimmed by 1 base and V by 1 base; bases with no gene match: 3. Germline V lookup: CDR1 SGHRS, CDR2 YFSETQ. The DNA of the CDR3 is TGCGCCAGCAGCTTGCGACAGGGGAAGAACACTGAAGCTTTCTTT. This gives the protein CASSLRQGKNTEAFF.

The CDR3 nucleotides are TGTGCCATCAGTCGGGGGGGGCCCGAGGAGCTGTTTTTT. It specifies CAISRGGPEELFF. The rearrangement uses TRBV10-3 and TRBJ2-2; 8 bases fit TRBD2. V gave up 5 bases and J gave up 10 bases; unmatched junction bases: 6. The CDR3 is 13 residues long. Germline assignment: CDR1 ENHRY and CDR2 SYGVKD.

CDR3 sequence: CASSPKGDSYSNQPQHF. CDR3 in DNA: TGTGCCAGCAGCCCCAAAGGGGACAGCTATAGCAATCAGCCCCAGCATTTT. The rearrangement joins TRBV7-2 to TRBJ1-5; 7 positions agree with TRBD1. Germline assignment: CDR1 SGHTA and CDR2 FQGNSA. The CDR3 extends over 17 amino acids. After removal of 5 bases from V and 0 bases from J, the junction contained 10 bases not matched to a gene. The whole variable domain, filled in from reference TRBV7-2 and TRBJ1-5, reads GAGVSQSPSNKVTEKGKDVELRCDPISGHTALYWYRQSLGQGLEFLIYFQGNSAPDKSGLPSDRFSAERTGGSVSTLTIQRTQQEDSAVYLCASSPKGDSYSNQPQHFGDGTRLSIL.